Sequencing of this T cell receptor beta chain was carried out in a study of CD8+ T cells in alopecia areata. Treatment described: oral pan-JAK inhibitor, 5-10 mg twice daily. Study results and caveats: Possibly because of HLA-related factors, TCR sharing was less clear across patients than in mice.

Extracted RNA was reverse transcribed, and the resulting cDNA served as sequencing template. Only in-frame clones appear in the TCRdb table, and some are missing; sequencing was by immunoSEQ multiplex PCR. The data show about 270,000 clones, 60% seen once. Comment on this clone: Antigen: not known.

Trimming shortened V by 0 bases and J by 6 bases, and 14 bases separated the two germline ends. Germline assignment: CDR1 SQVTM and CDR2 ANQGSEA. CDR3 length equals 14 residues. The specimen comprised CD4+ T cells sorted from blood, sampled around week 53, from a patient treated with tofacitinib. This chain links TRBV29-1 with TRBJ1-2; D is unclear. The TCR was taken from a human donor with alopecia areata. CDR3 nucleotides: TGCAGCGTTGAAGATGGCCTGCGAAGTCATGGCTACACCTTC. Protein product: CSVEDGLRSHGYTF. The variable domain in full, with the rest retrieved from reference TRBV29-1 and TRBJ1-2, is SAVISQKPSRDICQRGTSLTIQCQVDSQVTMMFWYRQQPGQSLTLIATANQGSEATYESGFVIDKFPISRPNLTFSTLTVSNMSPEDSSIYLCSVEDGLRSHGYTFGSGTRLTVV.